This TCR beta chain derives from a study of blood T cell repertoires in COVID-19. The data were produced by immunoSEQ multiplex PCR, yet TCRdb's version contains in-frame clones alone and is incomplete. The data contain 60,000 or so clones, 75% to 90% of them singletons. CDR1 MDHEN and CDR2 SYDVKM come from the germline V gene. V was shortened by 2 bases and J by 15 bases, with 23 bases between the two germline ends. The CDR3 spans 15 residues. The sample taken for sequencing was peripheral blood. The chain employs TRBV28 and TRBJ2-1, with D perhaps TRBD1 (5 bases). This TCR derives from a woman in her 70s with active COVID-19. The CDR3 DNA reads TGTGCCAGCAGTTTACTCCCCGTAGGGGCCCCGCTACGGTTCTTC. Protein sequence: CASSLLPVGAPLRFF.